These 20 T cell receptor beta chains share one sample of origin, sequenced in a study of CD8+ T cells in alopecia areata. As for treatment: oral pan-JAK inhibitor, 5-10 mg twice daily. RNA was extracted and reverse transcribed into cDNA as the sequencing template. TCRdb's copy holds only in-frame clones and misses some; the assay was immunoSEQ multiplex PCR. The table records 95,000 to 100,000 clones, 55% to 70% of them present only once. This specimen was CD8+ T cells sorted from blood, taken between weeks 55 and 65, from a patient treated with tofacitinib. These receptors came from a human donor with alopecia areata.

The J gene is TRBJ1-1, the V gene TRBV5-6, with a weak D call TRBD1 (6 bases). Germline V gives CDR1 SGHDT, CDR2 YYEEEE. Trimming cost V 4 bases and J 1 base, with 11 bases left between them. CDR3 length: 14 amino acids. CDR3 sequence reads: CASSPSGANTEAFF. The CDR3 region has the DNA TGTGCCAGCAGCCCCTCGGGGGCGAACACTGAAGCTTTCTTT.

Concerning this clone: The identical CDR3 is also encoded by other nucleotide sequences in the sample. The rearrangement joins TRBV2 to TRBJ2-3, with D uncertain. Trimming left V 11 bases short and J 6 bases short, with 6 bases between. Germline CDR1 reads SNHLY; CDR2 reads FYNNEI. This CDR3 region has 9 residues. CDR3: CASGDTQYF. The CDR3 DNA follows: TGTGCCTCCGGGGATACGCAGTATTTT.

The rearrangement joins TRBV7-2 to TRBJ1-2, with D perhaps TRBD1 (5 bases). The V end was cut by 0 bases, the J end by 8 bases, with 7 bases between. The CDR3 runs to 12 residues. Germline V lookup: CDR1 SGHTA, CDR2 FQGNSA. The CDR3 nucleotides are TGTGCCAGCAGCTTAGCAGGGGAAGGCTACACCTTC. As protein: CASSLAGEGYTF. The entire variable domain, with the rest obtained from reference TRBV7-2 and TRBJ1-2, is as follows: GAGVSQSPSNKVTEKGKDVELRCDPISGHTALYWYRQSLGQGLEFLIYFQGNSAPDKSGLPSDRFSAERTGGSVSTLTIQRTQQEDSAVYLCASSLAGEGYTFGSGTRLTVV.

This clone occurred once. The rearrangement joins TRBV30 to TRBJ1-2; the D is unclear. Germline V gives CDR1 GTSNPN, CDR2 SVGIG (reference sequence). The CDR3 loop spans 10 amino acids. The ends were cut back, 7 bases at V and 5 bases at J, with 8 bases in the middle. The chain's CDR3 is CAFGPYGYTF. The CDR3 region has the DNA TGTGCCTTTGGACCTTATGGCTACACCTTC.

V usage is TRBV6-5 and J usage is TRBJ2-4; D is unresolved. Germline V CDR1 and CDR2: MNHEY, SVGAGI. The V end lost 0 bases, the J end lost 0 bases, and 6 bases lay between the germline ends. CDR3 length equals 15 residues. The CDR3 region is CASSYSGKAKNIQYF. CDR3 DNA sequence: TGTGCCAGCAGTTACTCGGGCAAAGCCAAAAACATTCAGTACTTC.

This chain joins TRBV7-2 and TRBJ2-3; D gene uncertain. V was pared by 6 bases and J by 8 bases, with 18 bases between. The germline gives CDR1 SGHTA, CDR2 FQGNSA. The CDR3 loop spans 14 amino acids. CDR3 coding DNA: TGTGCCAGCAGTTCGTATTACGTGAGTGGTACGCAGTATTTT. Its translation: CASSSYYVSGTQYF.

The chain links TRBV6-6 to TRBJ2-7, with TRBD2 identical over 11 bases. The junction had 4 bases not matched to a gene; V was cut back by 6 bases and J by 6 bases. Germline lookup yields CDR1 MNHNY and CDR2 SVGAGI (reference sequence). This CDR3 comprises 13 residues. Here the CDR3 reads CASSWGLAAEQYF. The CDR3 DNA follows: TGTGCCAGCAGCTGGGGACTAGCGGCCGAGCAGTACTTC.

The J gene is TRBJ2-5, the V gene TRBV7-6; no definite D call. The V and J ends lost 5 bases and 6 bases respectively, with 10 bases between them. This CDR3 is built from 12 residues. Germline lookup yields CDR1 SGHVS and CDR2 FNYEAQ. As DNA, the CDR3 is TGTGCCAGCAGCCCAAATGGGAAGACCCAGTACTTC. Protein product: CASSPNGKTQYF.

The gene calls are TRBV11-2 and TRBJ2-7; D gene unclear. CDR1 is SGHAT, CDR2 FQNNGV, per germline. Deletions cut 5 bases from V and 4 bases from J, with 6 bases between. The CDR3 contains 11 residues. CDR3 sequence: CASSPGYEQYF. CDR3 coding DNA: TGTGCCAGCAGCCCTGGTTACGAGCAGTACTTC.

This clone was observed a single time. The gene calls are TRBV7-8 and TRBJ1-2, with D possibly TRBD1 on 6 matching bases. Germline V CDR1 and CDR2: SGHVS, FQNEAQ. This CDR3 has 19 residues. The V end was cut by 5 bases, the J end by 3 bases, with 28 bases between. The CDR3 here is CASSAYDLPQGLMDYGYTF. CDR3 nucleotide sequence: TGTGCCAGCAGCGCCTACGACCTACCACAGGGACTCATGGACTATGGCTACACCTTC.

This clone appeared a single time. V usage is TRBV13 and J usage is TRBJ1-2, with no clear D. Germline assignment: CDR1 PRHDT and CDR2 FYEKMQ (reference sequence). The CDR3 length is 15 residues. V lost 2 bases and J lost 3, with 13 bases in between. CDR3 sequence reads: CASSLRLAVDYGYTF. CDR3 DNA sequence: TGTGCCAGCAGCTTACGGCTTGCTGTGGACTATGGCTACACCTTC.

The chain is built from TRBV6-5 and TRBJ1-1; D not certain. V lost 2 bases to trimming and J lost 1 base, with 8 bases between them. Germline assignment: CDR1 MNHEY and CDR2 SVGAGI. This CDR3 region has 14 residues. The CDR3 DNA reads as TGTGCCAGCAGTTACCAATCAGAGAACACTGAAGCTTTCTTT. Translation: CASSYQSENTEAFF.

In this sample, this clone turned up a few times. This sequence joins TRBV13 and TRBJ2-6; no clear D. The CDR3 consists of 15 residues. V lost 3 bases to trimming and J lost 0 bases, with 6 bases between them. Germline V CDR1 and CDR2: PRHDT, FYEKMQ (reference sequence). The CDR3 region is CASSLRLSGANVLTF. The CDR3, as DNA: TGTGCCAGCAGCTTGAGGCTCTCTGGGGCCAACGTCCTGACTTTC.

Written as DNA, the CDR3 is TGTGCCAGCAGTGAAGACGGGGCTCAAGAGACCCAGTACTTC. It encodes CASSEDGAQETQYF. The chain links TRBV2 to TRBJ2-5; TRBD1 or TRBD2 may be the D gene (5 bases each). V was cut by 1 base and J by 2 bases, with 8 bases left in between. The germline V gene has CDR1 SNHLY and CDR2 FYNNEI. The CDR3 has 14 residues.

This rearrangement joins TRBV29-1 to TRBJ1-3; possibly TRBD1 for D (5 bases). V gave up 6 bases and J gave up 3 bases, with 15 bases separating them. Looked up from germline, CDR1 is SQVTM and CDR2 is ANQGSEA. The CDR3 extends over 14 amino acids. The CDR3 reads CSVIDSSGGNTIYF. The CDR3 nucleotides read TGCAGCGTCATAGACAGCTCCGGTGGAAACACCATATATTTT.

CDR3 DNA sequence: TGCAGCGACAGGACACTGAAGGGCTACACCTTC. Encoded protein: CSDRTLKGYTF. The chain is built from TRBV29-1 and TRBJ1-2; weak D call: TRBD1 (5 bases). Germline V gene data show CDR1 as SQVTM and CDR2 as ANQGSEA. The CDR3 extends over 11 amino acids. V lost 7 bases and J lost 8, with 14 bases in between.

V and J are TRBV5-1 and TRBJ1-5, with 8 bases fitting TRBD1. Germline-derived CDR1 and CDR2 are SGHRS and YFSETQ. Losses at the gene ends were 4 bases for V and 7 bases for J; bases not matched to a gene: 4. There are 13 residues in the CDR3. Here the CDR3 DNA reads TGCGCCAGCAGCCCAGGGGGCGGGCAGCCCCAGCATTTT. Amino acids: CASSPGGGQPQHF.

The chain employs TRBV4-1 and TRBJ2-1; D gene ambiguous. Trimming removed 3 bases from V and 10 bases from J, with 13 bases in between. The CDR3 is 13 amino acids. The V gene's germline CDR1 is MGHRA and CDR2 YSYEKL. The CDR3 spells CASSHPRGGEQFF. CDR3 DNA sequence: TGCGCCAGCAGCCACCCTCGAGGTGGGGAGCAGTTCTTC.

The chain links TRBV30 to TRBJ1-2; no firm D call. V was cut by 1 base and J by 5 bases, with 11 bases left in between. The germline CDR1 and CDR2 sequences are GTSNPN and SVGIG (reference sequence). This CDR3 region has 13 residues. CDR3 in DNA: TGTGCCTGGAGTGAGGACTTCCTTTATGGCTACACCTTC. Translated, it gives CAWSEDFLYGYTF. The full variable domain, with the rest looked up from reference TRBV30 and TRBJ1-2, is SQTIHQWPATLVQPVGSPLSLECTVEGTSNPNLYWYRQAAGRGLQLLFYSVGIGQISSEVPQNLSASRPQDRQFILSSKKLLLSDSGFYLCAWSEDFLYGYTFGSGTRLTVV.

This clone was observed a few times. The chain is built from TRBV14 and TRBJ2-7; D remains ambiguous. V was cut by 5 bases and J by 0 bases, with 2 bases left in between. The CDR3 consists of 11 residues. Germline V gene data show CDR1 as SGHDN and CDR2 as FVKESK. CDR3 protein: CASSTSYEQYF. The CDR3 bases are TGTGCCAGCAGCACCTCCTACGAGCAGTACTTC.